One sample yielded the 12 T cell receptor beta chains listed below, sequenced in a study of cytomegalovirus exposure and HLA in healthy donors (dated by TCRdb to 2016 to 2017). The library was generated by the immunoSEQ multiplex PCR assay. For the multiplex PCR, a mixture combining 60 forward primers for TCR Vbeta segments and 13 reverse primers for TCR Jbeta segments was used. Imported from immuneACCESS, the table was reduced by TCRdb to in-frame sequences with V and J called. These copies leave out some clones; in studies compared against another copy, an unresolved V gene accounts for under half, and the cause of the remainder is not known. This sample has about 160,000 clones in its table, and about 85% of those were observed once. The ten largest clones represent 3.5% of the sample. The sequencing sample was made of PBMCs. Receptors were obtained from a human donor in good health.

The V gene is TRBV7-2, the J gene TRBJ1-1; tentative D call: TRBD1 (6 bases). Germline V gene sequence: CDR1 SGHTA, CDR2 FQGNSA. The CDR3 is made up of 12 amino acids. V was pared by 5 bases and J by 7 bases, with 11 bases between. The CDR3 DNA reads as TGTGCCAGCAGCCCTCAGGGGAGTGAAGCTTTCTTT. Translating it yields CASSPQGSEAFF.

CDR3 coding DNA: TGTGCCAGCAGCCTTGACAGGGCAGGAGGCTACACCTTC. Protein product: CASSLDRAGGYTF. The chain joins TRBV7-9 to TRBJ1-2; 7 bases agree with TRBD1. This CDR3 has 13 residues. V was clipped by 5 bases and J by 8 bases; unmatched bases: 8. In germline, CDR1 is SEHNR, CDR2 FQNEAQ (reference sequence).

The chain joins TRBV6-5 to TRBJ2-5; weak D call: TRBD1 (6 bases). From germline, CDR1 is MNHEY and CDR2 SVGAGI. CDR3 length: 14 residues. Deletions cut 6 bases from V and 1 base from J, with 12 bases between. CDR3 in DNA: TGTGCCAGCAGAAGGAGAGGGGGCCAAGAGACCCAGTACTTC. The encoded protein is CASRRRGGQETQYF.

V is TRBV11-2 and J is TRBJ2-2, with TRBD1 matching over 10 bases. V shed 3 bases and J 6 bases; nucleotides not matched to a gene: 4. Germline-derived CDR1 and CDR2 are SGHAT and FQNNGV. This CDR3 spans 15 amino acids. The CDR3 nucleotides read TGTGCCAGCAGCTTGGGACAGGGGAGGTCCGGGGAGCTGTTTTTT. Residues: CASSLGQGRSGELFF.

The V call is TRBV5-6, the J call TRBJ1-6, with 11 bases identical to TRBD1. The CDR3 is made up of 16 amino acids. Losses at the gene ends were 0 bases for V and 7 bases for J; bases not matched to a gene: 3. Germline assignment: CDR1 SGHDT and CDR2 YYEEEE. CDR3 nucleotides: TGTGCCAGCAGCTTGGCCGGGACAGGGGGAAATTCACCCCTCCACTTT. Translation gives CASSLAGTGGNSPLHF.

V is TRBV7-3 and J is TRBJ2-1; 7 bases are shared with TRBD2. The length of the CDR3 is 15 residues. Germline loops: CDR1 SGHTA, CDR2 FQGTGA. The junction had 12 bases not matched to a gene; V was cut back by 2 bases and J by 11 bases. The CDR3 region is CASSLRGTTTQKQFF. For the CDR3, the DNA is TGTGCCAGCAGCTTACGAGGGACTACTACGCAGAAGCAGTTCTTC. The full variable domain, in which reference TRBV7-3 and TRBJ2-1 provide the parts outside the CDR3, is GAGVSQTPSNKVTEKGKYVELRCDPISGHTALYWYRQSLGQGPEFLIYFQGTGAADDSGLPNDRFFAVRPEGSVSTLKIQRTERGDSAVYLCASSLRGTTTQKQFFGPGTRLTVL.

The genes are TRBV27 and TRBJ2-7; 11 bases map to TRBD2. V lost 4 bases and J lost 0; bases outside the gene matches: 5. The CDR3 has 16 amino acids. Germline V gene sequence: CDR1 MNHEY, CDR2 SMNVEV (reference sequence). The CDR3 protein is CASSSMTSGDSYEQYF. CDR3 in DNA: TGTGCCAGCAGTTCGATGACTAGCGGGGACTCCTACGAGCAGTACTTC.

This rearrangement joins TRBV15 to TRBJ1-5; a possible D gene is TRBD1 (6 bases). The V gene lost 5 bases and the J gene lost 5 bases, with 19 bases spanning the gap. This CDR3 region has 16 residues. Germline values: CDR1 LNHNV, CDR2 YYDKDF (reference sequence). The CDR3, as DNA: TGTGCCACCAGCGCCCACAGGACAGACCTTGATCAGCCCCAGCATTTT. Residues: CATSAHRTDLDQPQHF.

J is TRBJ2-7 and V is TRBV6-6; 9 positions agree with TRBD1. This CDR3 has 14 residues. Looked up from germline, CDR1 is MNHNY and CDR2 is SVGAGI (reference sequence). Trimming took 2 bases from V and 5 from J; bases not matched to a gene: 4. The CDR3 DNA follows: TGTGCCAGCAGTTACCGGGACAGGGTCCACGAGCAGTACTTC. This translates into CASSYRDRVHEQYF.

Regarding this clone: Germline is not matched at one junction end, which may reflect a read error. The CDR3 sequence is CASSSPNYGYPF. As DNA, the CDR3 is TGTGCCAGCAGCTCCCCCAACTATGGCTACCCCTTC. This chain joins TRBV7-9 and TRBJ1-2; D call uncertain. The CDR3 loop spans 12 amino acids. CDR1 is SEHNR and CDR2 is FQNEAQ in the germline V gene (reference sequence).

The rearrangement uses TRBV19 and TRBJ1-5, with 8 bases that match TRBD1. The V gene's germline CDR1 is LNHDA and CDR2 SQIVND (reference sequence). CDR3 length: 15 residues. Trimming cost V 5 bases and J 4 bases; bases outside gene matches: 7. CDR3 sequence: CASSWDRSPNQPQHF. CDR3 DNA: TGTGCCAGTAGTTGGGACAGGAGCCCAAATCAGCCCCAGCATTTT.

This clone appeared a single time. The chain joins TRBV7-2 to TRBJ1-2; D gene ambiguous. This CDR3 comprises 11 residues. Germline lookup yields CDR1 SGHTA and CDR2 FQGNSA. Trimming stripped 5 bases from V and 10 bases from J, with 11 bases between. The CDR3 is CASSPAVNYTF. CDR3 nucleotide sequence: TGTGCCAGCAGCCCCGCGGTTAACTACACCTTC.